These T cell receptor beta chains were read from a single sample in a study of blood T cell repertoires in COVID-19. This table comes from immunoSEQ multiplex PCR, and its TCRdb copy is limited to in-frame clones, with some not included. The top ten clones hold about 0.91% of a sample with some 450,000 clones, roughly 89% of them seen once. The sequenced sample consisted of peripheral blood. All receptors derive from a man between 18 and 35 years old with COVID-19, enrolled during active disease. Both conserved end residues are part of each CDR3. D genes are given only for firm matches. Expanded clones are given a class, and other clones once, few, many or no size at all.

CDR3: CASVRQGTDTQYF
DNA: TGTGCCAGCGTACGACAGGGCACAGATACGCAGTATTTT
J: TRBJ2-3
size: -
D: -
V: TRBV2

CDR3: CASSEASGHHTDTQYF
DNA: TGTGCCAGCAGTGAAGCTTCGGGACACCACACAGATACGCAGTATTTT
J: TRBJ2-3
size: -
D: -
V: TRBV2

CDR3: CASSLRGLTEAFF
DNA: TGTGCCAGCAGCTTGCGGGGATTAACTGAAGCTTTCTTT
J: TRBJ1-1
size: -
D: -
V: TRBV5-6

CDR3: CASSFQGGDLYEQYF
DNA: TGTGCCAGCAGCTTTCAAGGGGGGGACCTTTACGAGCAGTACTTC
J: TRBJ2-7
size: once
D: -
V: TRBV5-4

CDR3: CASSPQRQGPTDTQYF
DNA: TGTGCCAGCAGCCCGCAACGACAGGGGCCGACAGATACGCAGTATTTT
J: TRBJ2-3
size: -
D: TRBD1
V: TRBV7-2

CDR3: CASSEGVYTDTQYF
DNA: TGTGCCAGCAGTGAAGGTGTCTACACAGATACGCAGTATTTT
J: TRBJ2-3
size: -
D: -
V: TRBV2

CDR3: CASSLGLAGEGSYNEQFF
DNA: TGTGCCAGCAGCTTAGGTCTAGCGGGAGAGGGATCCTACAATGAGCAGTTCTTC
J: TRBJ2-1
size: -
D: TRBD2
V: TRBV13

CDR3: CASSYTGVEYEQYF
DNA: TGTGCCAGCAGCTATACAGGGGTTGAATACGAGCAGTACTTC
J: TRBJ2-7
size: -
D: TRBD1
V: TRBV11-1

CDR3: CASSYHPGVSTDTQYF
DNA: TGTGCCAGCAGTTATCATCCAGGGGTGAGCACAGATACGCAGTATTTT
J: TRBJ2-3
size: -
D: -
V: TRBV9

CDR3: CASSPVAGNGWSEQFF
DNA: TGCGCCAGCAGCCCAGTAGCGGGAAATGGTTGGAGTGAGCAGTTCTTC
J: TRBJ2-1
size: few
D: TRBD2
V: TRBV4-1

CDR3: CASSITGEDTQYF
DNA: TGTGCCAGCAGTATCACAGGGGAGGATACGCAGTATTTT
J: TRBJ2-3
size: -
D: TRBD1
V: TRBV6-5

CDR3: CASSLEESDEQYF
DNA: TGTGCCAGCAGCTTAGAGGAGTCCGACGAGCAGTACTTC
J: TRBJ2-7
size: few
D: -
V: TRBV11-3

CDR3: CAISESGPTEAFF
DNA: TGTGCCATCAGTGAGTCGGGGCCCACTGAAGCTTTCTTT
J: TRBJ1-1
size: once
D: -
V: TRBV10-3

CDR3: CASSFRQTRGEQYF
DNA: TGCGCCAGCAGCTTCCGACAGACCAGGGGCGAGCAGTACTTC
J: TRBJ2-7
size: few
D: -
V: TRBV5-1

CDR3: CASMGAGRYNEQFF
DNA: TGTGCCAGCATGGGAGCGGGCCGCTACAATGAGCAGTTCTTC
J: TRBJ2-1
size: -
D: -
V: TRBV6-5

CDR3: CASSRGGRKNQPQHF
DNA: TGTGCCAGCAGCCGGGGGGGGAGAAAGAATCAGCCCCAGCATTTT
J: TRBJ1-5
size: few
D: -
V: TRBV6-5

CDR3: CASRSTTGYNEQFF
DNA: TGTGCCAGCAGGTCCACGACTGGATACAATGAGCAGTTCTTC
J: TRBJ2-1
size: -
D: -
V: TRBV2

CDR3: CATSDSPWGGRPYNEQFF
DNA: TGTGCCACCAGTGATTCCCCCTGGGGCGGGAGGCCCTACAATGAGCAGTTCTTC
J: TRBJ2-1
size: -
D: TRBD2
V: TRBV24-1

CDR3: CATSRESGGNTGELFF
DNA: TGTGCCACCAGCAGAGAGAGCGGGGGGAACACCGGGGAGCTGTTTTTT
J: TRBJ2-2
size: -
D: TRBD2
V: TRBV15

CDR3: CASSQDLAGHNEQFF
DNA: TGTGCCAGCAGCCAAGATTTGGCAGGGCACAATGAGCAGTTCTTC
J: TRBJ2-1
size: -
D: -
V: TRBV3-1/TRBV3-2

CDR3: CSVGDIGYTF
DNA: TGCAGCGTCGGGGACATCGGCTACACCTTC
J: TRBJ1-2
size: -
D: -
V: TRBV29-1

CDR3: CASSQDRRLTDEQFF
DNA: TGTGCCAGCAGCCAAGATCGAAGACTCACCGATGAGCAGTTCTTC
J: TRBJ2-1
size: -
D: -
V: TRBV3-1/TRBV3-2

CDR3: CASRKAGAGGDTQYF
DNA: TGTGCCAGCAGAAAAGCGGGGGCGGGAGGGGATACGCAGTATTTT
J: TRBJ2-3
size: -
D: TRBD2
V: TRBV6-5

CDR3: CASSQPTSGGPLSYNEQFF
DNA: TGTGCCAGCAGCCAGCCGACTAGCGGGGGGCCTCTCTCCTACAATGAGCAGTTCTTC
J: TRBJ2-1
size: -
D: TRBD2
V: TRBV4-2

CDR3: CASSEGATSGSWTYNEQFF
DNA: TGTGCCAGCAGTGAAGGGGCGACTAGCGGGAGTTGGACCTACAATGAGCAGTTCTTC
J: TRBJ2-1
size: -
D: TRBD2
V: TRBV2

CDR3: CASSQGGTGRYEQYF
DNA: TGCGCCAGCAGCCAAGGAGGGACGGGGAGGTACGAGCAGTACTTC
J: TRBJ2-7
size: once
D: -
V: TRBV4-1

CDR3: CASSSSRTGVVFEQYF
DNA: TGTGCCAGCAGTAGCTCTAGGACAGGGGTAGTGTTCGAGCAGTACTTC
J: TRBJ2-7
size: -
D: TRBD1
V: TRBV27

CDR3: CASSQDPGDEQYF
DNA: TGCGCCAGCAGCCAAGACCCAGGGGACGAGCAGTACTTC
J: TRBJ2-7
size: -
D: -
V: TRBV4-1

CDR3: CASRGDEQYF
DNA: TGTGCCAGCCGGGGGGACGAGCAGTACTTC
J: TRBJ2-7
size: -
D: TRBD2
V: TRBV7-9

CDR3: CASSDGQGALEQYF
DNA: TGTGCCAGCAGTGACGGACAGGGGGCCCTCGAGCAGTACTTC
J: TRBJ2-7
size: -
D: TRBD1
V: TRBV2

CDR3: CASSLLGRYQPQHF
DNA: TGTGCCAGCAGTTTATTGGGCAGATATCAGCCCCAGCATTTT
J: TRBJ1-5
size: -
D: -
V: TRBV28

CDR3: CASSGRAGMDQYF
DNA: TGTGCCAGCAGCGGGAGAGCGGGGATGGACCAGTACTTC
J: TRBJ2-5
size: -
D: TRBD2
V: TRBV9

CDR3: CASSQGHLYEQYF
DNA: TGCGCCAGCAGCCAAGGACATCTCTACGAGCAGTACTTC
J: TRBJ2-7
size: -
D: -
V: TRBV4-1

CDR3: CASSQRTGDLETQYF
DNA: TGTGCCAGCAGCCAACGGACAGGGGATTTGGAGACCCAGTACTTC
J: TRBJ2-5
size: -
D: TRBD1
V: TRBV14

CDR3: CATSDPRRTEAFF
DNA: TGTGCCACCAGTGATCCCCGCAGGACTGAAGCTTTCTTT
J: TRBJ1-1
size: -
D: -
V: TRBV24-1

CDR3: CASSPGQSYEQYF
DNA: TGTGCCAGCAGCCCGGGACAATCCTACGAGCAGTACTTC
J: TRBJ2-7
size: -
D: -
V: TRBV3-1/TRBV3-2

CDR3: CASSRTGDQPQHF
DNA: TGTGCCAGCAGTCGAACAGGGGATCAGCCCCAGCATTTT
J: TRBJ1-5
size: -
D: TRBD1
V: TRBV6-2/TRBV6-3

CDR3: CASSLVRQSPRMNTEAFF
DNA: TGTGCCAGCAGCTTAGTTCGTCAGTCTCCTCGCATGAACACTGAAGCTTTCTTT
J: TRBJ1-1
size: -
D: -
V: TRBV7-8

CDR3: CASSILPGHLNTEAFF
DNA: TGTGCCAGTAGTATACTTCCGGGACACCTGAACACTGAAGCTTTCTTT
J: TRBJ1-1
size: -
D: -
V: TRBV19

CDR3: CASSPAGRGNTIYF
DNA: TGTGCCAGCTCACCGGCGGGGCGAGGAAACACCATATATTTT
J: TRBJ1-3
size: -
D: -
V: TRBV18

CDR3: CASRILVPSTNEQFF
DNA: TGTGCCAGCAGAATTCTAGTTCCTTCAACAAATGAGCAGTTCTTC
J: TRBJ2-1
size: -
D: -
V: TRBV27

CDR3: CASSLSLEADTQYF
DNA: TGTGCCAGCAGCTTATCGCTAGAAGCAGATACGCAGTATTTT
J: TRBJ2-3
size: -
D: -
V: TRBV7-9

CDR3: CASSSGGYGYTF
DNA: TGTGCCAGCAGCTCCGGGGGCTATGGCTACACCTTC
J: TRBJ1-2
size: once
D: -
V: TRBV9

CDR3: CASSGDRGASSYNSPLHF
DNA: TGTGCCAGCAGCGGAGACAGGGGCGCAAGCTCCTATAATTCACCCCTCCACTTT
J: TRBJ1-6
size: -
D: TRBD1
V: TRBV7-8

CDR3: CASSVVGGPGNTIYF
DNA: TGTGCCAGCAGCGTAGTGGGAGGTCCAGGAAACACCATATATTTT
J: TRBJ1-3
size: -
D: -
V: TRBV9

CDR3: CASSQPGQAPEQYF
DNA: TGTGCCAGCAGCCAACCCGGACAGGCCCCCGAGCAGTACTTC
J: TRBJ2-7
size: -
D: TRBD1
V: TRBV4-2

CDR3: CATSEGTRHTGELFF
DNA: TGTGCCACCAGTGAAGGGACTCGACACACCGGGGAGCTGTTTTTT
J: TRBJ2-2
size: -
D: -
V: TRBV24-1

CDR3: CASSLAANTGELFF
DNA: TGTGCCAGCAGCTTAGCGGCCAACACCGGGGAGCTGTTTTTT
J: TRBJ2-2
size: -
D: -
V: TRBV7-9